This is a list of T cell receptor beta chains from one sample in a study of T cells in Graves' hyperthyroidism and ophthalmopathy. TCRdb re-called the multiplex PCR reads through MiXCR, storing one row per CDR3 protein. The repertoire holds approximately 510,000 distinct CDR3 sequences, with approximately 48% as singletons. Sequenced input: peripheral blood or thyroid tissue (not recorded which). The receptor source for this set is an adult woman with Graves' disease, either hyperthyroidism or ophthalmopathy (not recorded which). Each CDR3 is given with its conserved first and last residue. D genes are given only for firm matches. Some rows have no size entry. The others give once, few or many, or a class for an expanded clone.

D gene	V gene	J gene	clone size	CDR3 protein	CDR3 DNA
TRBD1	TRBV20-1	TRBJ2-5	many	CSAAPFGQGRETQYF	TGCAGTGCTGCCCCGTTCGGACAGGGGCGAGAGACCCAGTACTTC
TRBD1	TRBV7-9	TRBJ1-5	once	CASSLRRDRDQPQHF	TGTGCCAGCAGCTTACGCCGGGACAGAGATCAGCCCCAGCATTTT
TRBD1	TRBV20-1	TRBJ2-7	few	CSASRDSISYEQYF	TGCAGTGCTAGCCGGGACAGCATCTCCTACGAGCAGTACTTC
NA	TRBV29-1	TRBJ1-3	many	CSVEMISGNTIYF	TGCAGCGTTGAAATGATCTCTGGAAACACCATATATTTT
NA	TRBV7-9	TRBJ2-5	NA	CASSHRGKGGETQYF	TGTGCCAGCAGCCACCGGGGCAAAGGTGGGGAGACCCAGTACTTC
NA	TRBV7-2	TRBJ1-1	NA	CASSTAGVPTEAFF	TGTGCCAGCAGCACCGCCGGGGTTCCCACTGAAGCTTTCTTT
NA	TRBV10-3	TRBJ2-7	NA	CAIARDKTYEQYF	TGTGCCATCGCCCGGGACAAAACCTACGAGCAGTACTTC
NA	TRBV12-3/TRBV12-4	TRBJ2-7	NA	CASISGIRGEQYF	TGTGCCAGCATTTCGGGCATTAGGGGCGAGCAGTACTTC
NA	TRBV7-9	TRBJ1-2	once	CASSTRQPQGNYGYTF	TGTGCCAGCAGCACCAGACAACCACAGGGCAACTATGGCTACACCTTC
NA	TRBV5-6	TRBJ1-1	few	CASSLLWGGNTEAFF	TGTGCCAGCAGCTTGCTGTGGGGGGGGAACACTGAAGCTTTCTTT
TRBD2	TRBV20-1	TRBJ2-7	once	CSASEGGAGVDEQYF	TGCAGTGCCAGTGAAGGAGGAGCGGGAGTGGACGAGCAGTACTTC
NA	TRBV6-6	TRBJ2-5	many	CASSRGAPQETQYF	TGTGCCAGCTCCCGTGGGGCGCCCCAAGAGACCCAGTACTTC
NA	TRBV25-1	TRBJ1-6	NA	CASRGPDSPLHF	TGTGCCAGCAGGGGGCCAGATTCACCCCTCCACTTT
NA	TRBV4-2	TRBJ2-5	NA	CASSQDPIGESQYF	TGTGCCAGCAGCCAAGATCCCATAGGGGAGAGCCAGTACTTC
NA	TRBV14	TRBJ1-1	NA	CASERWGLEAFF	TGTGCCAGTGAGAGGTGGGGACTTGAAGCTTTCTTT
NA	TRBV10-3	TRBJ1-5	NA	CAIRPRGDQPQHF	TGTGCCATCAGGCCCAGGGGAGATCAGCCCCAGCATTTT
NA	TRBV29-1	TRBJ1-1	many	CSGGREETEAFF	TGCAGCGGCGGGAGGGAGGAGACTGAAGCTTTCTTT
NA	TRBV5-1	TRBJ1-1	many	CASSRGNSGEAFF	TGCGCCAGTTCACGGGGCAACAGTGGTGAAGCTTTCTTT
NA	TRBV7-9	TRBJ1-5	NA	CASSQAPSGIDQPQHF	TGCGCCAGCAGCCAAGCCCCGTCAGGGATCGATCAGCCCCAGCATTTT
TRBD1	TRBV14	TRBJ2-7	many	CASSGTGLSYEQYF	TGTGCCAGCAGCGGGACAGGGTTATCCTACGAGCAGTACTTC
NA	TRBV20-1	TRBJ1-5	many	CSAPEGNSNQPQHF	TGCAGTGCCCCAGAGGGGAATAGCAATCAGCCCCAGCATTTT
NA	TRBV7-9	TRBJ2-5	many	CASSPTSSETQYF	TGTGCCAGCAGTCCTACTAGTTCGGAGACCCAGTACTTC
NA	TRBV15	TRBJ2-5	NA	CATSRDTRQETQYF	TGTGCCACCAGCAGAGATACGCGGCAAGAGACCCAGTACTTC